The clone carrying this T cell receptor beta chain was counted only a few times. The antigen is unknown. The data were taken from a study of blood T cells in healthy people across ages. Study-wide results and caveats: With naive T cell percentage, TCR beta diversity showed a strong correlation.

The use of a sample-barcoded 5' primer and a J-beta primer mix characterized a second PCR of roughly 6 to 11 cycles. With 12 random nucleotides, a template-switch adaptor tagged each individual cDNA molecule. TCRdb fed the 5' RACE reads into MiXCR, producing one record per CDR3 protein. This table holds about a million distinct CDR3 sequences, more than 30% found once. The V end was cut by 3 bases, the J end by 6 bases, with 15 bases between. CDR1 and CDR2 (germline): SGHTA, FQGNSA. The CDR3 runs 16 residues. In each sample, at least 7 million PBMCs were isolated. This TCR derives from a young man in good health. Input material: blood. The chain is built from TRBV7-2 and TRBJ1-6; D uncertain. CDR3 nucleotides: TGTGCCAGCAGCTTTGAAGGGTCGCCGCTTAATTCACCCCTCCACTTT. This gives the protein CASSFEGSPLNSPLHF.